This is a list of T cell receptor beta chains from one sample in a study of siplizumab effects on memory and regulatory T cells. Sequenced by immunoSEQ multiplex PCR; TCRdb stores in-frame clones only, minus some. This repertoire shows just under 85,000 clones, 80% to 90% found once; its top ten account for under 2%. The sequenced sample consisted of Tregs sorted from blood. These TCRs come from a human donor in good health. The conserved cysteine and the conserved F or W are not part of the CDR3 here. A clone size is listed for some rows: how often the clone was seen (once, few, many), or a class if it is expanded.

J gene: TRBJ2-3; V gene: TRBV11-2; clone size: -; CDR3 protein: ASSLGSGGSTDTQY
J gene: TRBJ1-1; V gene: TRBV5-1; clone size: -; CDR3 protein: ASSPQNRDILMNTEAF
J gene: TRBJ1-1; V gene: TRBV29-1; clone size: -; CDR3 protein: SVEAIGHYTEAF
J gene: TRBJ2-1; V gene: TRBV4-3; clone size: -; CDR3 protein: ASSQDREQF
J gene: TRBJ1-1; V gene: TRBV4-2; clone size: -; CDR3 protein: ASSLELNTEAF
J gene: TRBJ2-3; V gene: TRBV5-1; clone size: -; CDR3 protein: ASSSRGIGTDTQY
J gene: TRBJ1-1; V gene: TRBV14; clone size: -; CDR3 protein: ASSQDLVASAF
J gene: TRBJ2-2; V gene: TRBV7-2; clone size: -; CDR3 protein: ASSPRYTGELF
J gene: TRBJ2-3; V gene: TRBV11-2; clone size: -; CDR3 protein: ASSYRAGGGNTQY
J gene: TRBJ1-2; V gene: TRBV9; clone size: -; CDR3 protein: ASSVGLPGQYGYT
J gene: TRBJ2-7; V gene: TRBV13; clone size: -; CDR3 protein: ASSFLAGYEQY
J gene: TRBJ2-7; V gene: TRBV5-1; clone size: -; CDR3 protein: ASSSNLTPEQY
J gene: TRBJ1-1; V gene: TRBV28; clone size: -; CDR3 protein: ASSLIGGISAF
J gene: TRBJ1-2; V gene: TRBV28; clone size: -; CDR3 protein: ASSGAAPGGNGYT
J gene: TRBJ2-7; V gene: TRBV11-1; clone size: once; CDR3 protein: ASSLTQDQQQY
J gene: TRBJ2-1; V gene: TRBV5-1; clone size: -; CDR3 protein: ASTDWDEQF
J gene: TRBJ2-7; V gene: TRBV6-1; clone size: -; CDR3 protein: ASSLAGYEQY
J gene: TRBJ1-2; V gene: TRBV14; clone size: -; CDR3 protein: ASSQELWGGGYT
J gene: TRBJ2-7; V gene: TRBV11-2; clone size: -; CDR3 protein: ASSVLRDSEQY
J gene: TRBJ2-1; V gene: TRBV7-3; clone size: -; CDR3 protein: ASSPGAFGEQF
J gene: TRBJ1-2; V gene: TRBV6-1; clone size: medium-sized; CDR3 protein: ASTPGHTNYGYT
J gene: TRBJ2-3; V gene: TRBV29-1; clone size: -; CDR3 protein: SVPWGDTQY
J gene: TRBJ2-1; V gene: TRBV29-1; clone size: -; CDR3 protein: SVEVADTYNEQF
J gene: TRBJ1-1; V gene: TRBV5-1; clone size: -; CDR3 protein: ASSFSPMWRENTEAF
J gene: TRBJ2-7; V gene: TRBV19; clone size: once; CDR3 protein: ASSPIGGYSYEQY
J gene: TRBJ2-3; V gene: TRBV6-1; clone size: -; CDR3 protein: ASSDSDADTQY
J gene: TRBJ1-1; V gene: TRBV9; clone size: -; CDR3 protein: ASSAEAGGRAF
J gene: TRBJ2-1; V gene: TRBV11-2; clone size: -; CDR3 protein: ASSLEKGQYLNEQF
J gene: TRBJ2-7; V gene: TRBV4-1; clone size: -; CDR3 protein: ASSSSGGAGEQY
J gene: TRBJ2-7; V gene: TRBV7-6; clone size: once; CDR3 protein: ASSLAPPSHEQY
J gene: TRBJ2-1; V gene: TRBV5-6; clone size: -; CDR3 protein: ASSYDDNYNEQF
J gene: TRBJ2-1; V gene: TRBV6-1; clone size: once; CDR3 protein: ASSSARHNEQF
J gene: TRBJ1-5; V gene: TRBV7-2; clone size: few; CDR3 protein: ASSLSGPGLNQPQH
J gene: TRBJ1-5; V gene: TRBV2; clone size: once; CDR3 protein: ASLSGRDRVGQPQH
J gene: TRBJ2-5; V gene: TRBV7-9; clone size: -; CDR3 protein: AWDGGNQETQY
J gene: TRBJ1-5; V gene: TRBV30; clone size: -; CDR3 protein: AWSRGNQPQH
J gene: TRBJ2-6; V gene: TRBV14; clone size: few; CDR3 protein: ASSQDGTSFFSGANVLT
J gene: TRBJ2-3; V gene: TRBV28; clone size: -; CDR3 protein: ASSYVRPGFTTDTQY
J gene: TRBJ1-1; V gene: TRBV30; clone size: few; CDR3 protein: AWNPPDTMNTEAF
J gene: TRBJ1-2; V gene: TRBV20-1; clone size: -; CDR3 protein: SAGGYT
J gene: TRBJ2-3; V gene: TRBV12-5; clone size: once; CDR3 protein: ASGLVQGNTDTQY
J gene: TRBJ2-7; V gene: TRBV7-2; clone size: -; CDR3 protein: ASSLYGQPYEQY
J gene: TRBJ1-2; V gene: TRBV19; clone size: -; CDR3 protein: ASSTGENYGYT
J gene: TRBJ2-7; V gene: TRBV6-4; clone size: -; CDR3 protein: ASSYSGLGEQY
J gene: TRBJ2-5; V gene: TRBV6-5; clone size: -; CDR3 protein: ASSYGQAAGQETQY